The entry that follows covers one T cell receptor beta chain sequence. Its target is unknown. The record originates from a study of cytomegalovirus exposure and HLA in healthy donors. General study findings and limits: Clonal expansion was found to be greater in HLA-associated TCR beta chains than in equally common others in a later analysis. The study labeled 150 or so TCR beta chains cytomegalovirus-associated.

A multiplex PCR was run with 60 Vbeta primers and 13 Jbeta primers. Sequenced by immunoSEQ multiplex PCR; TCRdb stores in-frame clones only, minus some. Among some 150,000 clones listed, 60% to 80% were seen once. Material for sequencing was PBMCs. The TCR sequence derives from a male donor in good health and CMV-seronegative.

DNA for the CDR3: TGCGCCAGCAGTCAGTATGGGACAGAGTACCGAACTAGCTCCTACAATGAGCAGTTCTTC. It codes for CASSQYGTEYRTSSYNEQFF. The chain is built from TRBV23-1 and TRBJ2-1; 7 bases align to TRBD1. TRBV23-1 is an ORF, and what it does is uncertain. This CDR3 spans 20 amino acids. The junction had 17 bases not matched to a gene; V was cut back by 3 bases and J by 0 bases.